This TCR beta chain was captured by sequencing in a study of T cells in Graves' hyperthyroidism and ophthalmopathy. The CDR3 has 13 amino acids. V gave up 2 bases and J gave up 8 bases, with 9 bases separating them. Amplification of TCR beta CDR3 regions used RNA as the template. HTBI primers drove first-round RT-PCR of the TCR CDR3. TCRdb re-derived calls from the multiplex PCR reads in MiXCR, one entry per CDR3 protein. The repertoire holds 600,000 to 700,000 distinct CDR3 sequences, with nearly 45% as singletons. This chain uses TRBV12-3 or TRBV12-4 with TRBJ1-4; unclear D gene. The sequence came from an adult man with Graves' disease, either hyperthyroidism or ophthalmopathy (not recorded which). Sequencing was carried out using peripheral blood or thyroid tissue (not recorded which). In nucleotides, the CDR3 is TGTGCCAGCAGTTTATCTGGGTGGGAAAAACTGTTTTTT. Protein sequence: CASSLSGWEKLFF.